This TCR beta chain was sequenced for a study of cytomegalovirus exposure and HLA in healthy donors. Study overall: The early release's HLA-typed donors yielded approximately 82 million unique TCRs.

This CDR3 is built from 18 residues. CDR1 and CDR2 from the germline V gene are SGHVT and SQSDAQ. V was pared by 2 bases and J by 0 bases, with 12 bases of the junction left unmatched. Study findings and constraints: A cluster of highly shared sequence variants was likely a sequencing artifact.

Note on this clone: What it binds is unknown.

PCR involved 60 Vbeta and 13 Jbeta primers. This table comes from immunoSEQ multiplex PCR, and its TCRdb copy is limited to in-frame clones, with some not included. Of about 140,000 clones in the sample, nearly 80% are singletons; the top ten hold around 14%. The sequence derives from a woman in her thirties or forties in good health and CMV-seronegative. The material sequenced was PBMCs. The rearrangement joins TRBV7-4 to TRBJ2-7; 8 bases align to TRBD2. The CDR3 DNA reads TGTGCCAGCAGCTTACGGGTCGGATTAGCGGGGTTCTCCTACGAGCAGTACTTC. Protein sequence: CASSLRVGLAGFSYEQYF.